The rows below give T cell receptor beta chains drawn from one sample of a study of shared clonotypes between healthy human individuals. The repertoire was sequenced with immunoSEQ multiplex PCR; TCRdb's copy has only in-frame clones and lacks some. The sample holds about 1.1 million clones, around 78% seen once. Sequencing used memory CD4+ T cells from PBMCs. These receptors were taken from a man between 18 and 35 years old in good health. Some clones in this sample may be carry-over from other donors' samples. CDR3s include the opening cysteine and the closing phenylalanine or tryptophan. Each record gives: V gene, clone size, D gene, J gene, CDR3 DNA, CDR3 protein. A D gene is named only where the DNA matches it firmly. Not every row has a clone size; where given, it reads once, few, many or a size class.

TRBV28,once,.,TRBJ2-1,TGTGCCAGCAGTTTCCGGGCCGAGCAGTTCTTC,CASSFRAEQFF
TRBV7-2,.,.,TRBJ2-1,TGTGCCAGCAGCTTAGGGGTTTACCCTGAGCAGTTCTTC,CASSLGVYPEQFF
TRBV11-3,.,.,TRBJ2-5,TGTGCCAGCAGCTTAGGTGGGGACGGGGAGACCCAGTACTTC,CASSLGGDGETQYF
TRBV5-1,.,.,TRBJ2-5,TGCGCCAGCAGCTTGGGGGGACCGTACCAAGAGACCCAGTACTTC,CASSLGGPYQETQYF
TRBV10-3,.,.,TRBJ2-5,TGTGCCCTTGGGACTGAACAGTACTTC,CALGTEQYF
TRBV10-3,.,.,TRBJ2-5,TGTGCCATCAGTGTTGAGGAGACCCAGTACTTC,CAISVEETQYF
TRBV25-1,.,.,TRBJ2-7,TGTGCCAGCGGGGATATGTACGAGCAGTACTTC,CASGDMYEQYF
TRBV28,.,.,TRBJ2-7,TGTGCCAGCACCGGGGGCGGGAGCTCCTACGAGCAGTACTTC,CASTGGGSSYEQYF
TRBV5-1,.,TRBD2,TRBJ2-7,TGCGCCAGCACCCCTACACTAGCGGGAGGGATCTACGAGCAGTACTTC,CASTPTLAGGIYEQYF
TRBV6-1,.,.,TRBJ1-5,TGTGCCAGCAGGATCAATAGCAATCAGCCCCAGCATTTT,CASRINSNQPQHF
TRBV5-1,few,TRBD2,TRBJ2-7,TGCGCCAGCAGCCCCGGGACTAGCGGGTACGAGCAGTACTTC,CASSPGTSGYEQYF
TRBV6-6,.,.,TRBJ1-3,TGTGCCAGCCTACAGGGCTCTGGAAACACCATATATTTT,CASLQGSGNTIYF
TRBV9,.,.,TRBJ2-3,TGTGCCAGCAGCGAAGCGGCCTACACAGATACGCAGTATTTT,CASSEAAYTDTQYF
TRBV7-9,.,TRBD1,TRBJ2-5,TGTGCCAGCAGCTTAATGGAAGGGACAGCTAGAGAGACCCAGTACTTC,CASSLMEGTARETQYF
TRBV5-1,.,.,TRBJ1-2,TGCGCCAGCAGCGCTGTAACAGCGCTCTATGGCTACACCTTC,CASSAVTALYGYTF
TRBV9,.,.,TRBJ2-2,TGTGCCAGCAGCGTAGAACAGGGGAACACCGGGGAGCTGTTTTTT,CASSVEQGNTGELFF
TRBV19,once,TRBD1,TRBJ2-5,TGTGCCAGTAGTAAAGGGGGCTTACAAGAGACCCAGTACTTC,CASSKGGLQETQYF
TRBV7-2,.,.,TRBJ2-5,TGTGCCAGCAGCTTCGGACGGGGAGGCCAGACCCAGTACTTC,CASSFGRGGQTQYF
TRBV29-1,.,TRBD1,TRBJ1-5,TGCAGCGTTGGGACAGGGGATGGTCAGCCCCAGCATTTT,CSVGTGDGQPQHF
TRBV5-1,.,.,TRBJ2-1,TGCGCCAGCAGCTTTGGCGGGAACCCAACCTTTTCCTACAATGAGCAGTTCTTC,CASSFGGNPTFSYNEQFF
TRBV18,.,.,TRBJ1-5,TGTGCCAGCTCAGACATTAGCAATCAGCCCCAGCATTTT,CASSDISNQPQHF
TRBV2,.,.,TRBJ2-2,TGTGCCAGCAGTCCCTCGCTTGTTAACACCGGGGAGCTGTTTTTT,CASSPSLVNTGELFF
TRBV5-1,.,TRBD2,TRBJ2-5,TGCGCCAGCAGCCCTGGACTAGCGGGCGGAACCCAGTACTTC,CASSPGLAGGTQYF
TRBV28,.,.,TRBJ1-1,TGTGCCAGCAGCAATGGCGCGGGGGGCGATTCCGAAGCTTTCTTT,CASSNGAGGDSEAFF
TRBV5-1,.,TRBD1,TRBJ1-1,TGCGCCAGCAGCCCAGGGGGCGGGACTGAAGCTTTCTTT,CASSPGGGTEAFF
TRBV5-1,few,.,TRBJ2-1,TGCGCCAGCAGCTTGGTTTCGGACCCGTCCCTTGAGCAGTTCTTC,CASSLVSDPSLEQFF
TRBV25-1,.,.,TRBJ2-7,TGTGCCAGCAGTGAAACAGGAAGGTCCTACGAGCAGTACTTC,CASSETGRSYEQYF
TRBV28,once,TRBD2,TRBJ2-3,TGTGCCAGCAGTTTGGCTAGCGGGAGGGCCGGTACAGATACGCAGTATTTT,CASSLASGRAGTDTQYF
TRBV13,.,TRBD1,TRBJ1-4,TGTGCCAGCAGCGGGACAGGGAGGAGTGAAAAACTGTTTTTT,CASSGTGRSEKLFF
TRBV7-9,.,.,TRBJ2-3,TGTGCCAGCAGCCCCACGACGAGCACAGATACGCAGTATTTT,CASSPTTSTDTQYF
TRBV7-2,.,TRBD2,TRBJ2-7,TGTGCCAGCAGGAAAAGGACTAGCGGGAGTTACGAGCAGTACTTC,CASRKRTSGSYEQYF
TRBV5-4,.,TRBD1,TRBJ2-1,TGTGCCAGCAGCAATTGGACAGGCTTCTACAATGAGCAGTTCTTC,CASSNWTGFYNEQFF
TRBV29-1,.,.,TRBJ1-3,TGCAGCGTTGGACAGGCCAGCTCTGGAAACACCATATATTTT,CSVGQASSGNTIYF
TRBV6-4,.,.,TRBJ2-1,TGTGCCAGCAGAGAGCAGGGCAGCTCCTACAATGAGCAGTTCTTC,CASREQGSSYNEQFF
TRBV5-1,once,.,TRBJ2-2,TGCGCCAGCAGCGGGAGCACCGGGGAGCTGTTTTTT,CASSGSTGELFF